A single sample is the source of the 2 T cell receptor beta chains below, sequenced in a study of cytomegalovirus exposure and HLA in healthy donors. The PCR employed 60 Vbeta primers together with 13 Jbeta primers. Profiling relied on immunoSEQ multiplex PCR, and the TCRdb table lists in-frame clones only, not all of them. The sample yields some 52,000 clones, of which the top ten take up 12%. Material for sequencing was PBMCs. The origin of the receptors is a woman aged 60 to 75 in good health and CMV-seropositive.

The chain uses TRBV4-2 and TRBJ2-1; 10 bases are a match to TRBD2. Germline V gives CDR1 LGHNA, CDR2 YNFKEQ. The CDR3 is 15 residues long. The junction had 7 bases not matched to a gene; V was cut back by 4 bases and J by 7 bases. DNA of the CDR3: TGTGCCAGCAGCCCCCTAGCGGGGGCTCTTAATGAGCAGTTCTTC. Translating it yields CASSPLAGALNEQFF.

V and J are TRBV5-1 and TRBJ1-2; 10 bases match TRBD1. The CDR3 is made up of 16 amino acids. V shed 4 bases and J 7 bases; nucleotides not matched to a gene: 13. Germline lookup yields CDR1 SGHRS and CDR2 YFSETQ. The CDR3 nucleotides read TGCGCCAGCAGCCTTCACTCGACAGGGGGCAAAACTGGCTACACCTTC. Translation gives CASSLHSTGGKTGYTF.